This T cell receptor (beta chain) stems from a study of blood T cell repertoires in COVID-19. The method was immunoSEQ multiplex PCR; TCRdb's version includes in-frame clones alone and lacks a portion of them. The sample lists approximately 360,000 clones, 88% seen once, with 0.97% in the top ten. The source material was PBMCs or T cells enriched from blood (not recorded which). The sequence was collected from a woman in her 30s with acute COVID-19.

The CDR3 bases are TGTGCCAGCAGTGATGAGCGGGGACCCTCCTACGAGCAGTACTTC. It codes for CASSDERGPSYEQYF. The rearrangement uses TRBV4-2 and TRBJ2-7; 7 bases are a match to TRBD2. Per germline, CDR1 LGHNA and CDR2 YNFKEQ. This CDR3 is 15 amino acids long. J gave up 0 bases and V 6 bases, and 8 bases lay outside the gene matches.